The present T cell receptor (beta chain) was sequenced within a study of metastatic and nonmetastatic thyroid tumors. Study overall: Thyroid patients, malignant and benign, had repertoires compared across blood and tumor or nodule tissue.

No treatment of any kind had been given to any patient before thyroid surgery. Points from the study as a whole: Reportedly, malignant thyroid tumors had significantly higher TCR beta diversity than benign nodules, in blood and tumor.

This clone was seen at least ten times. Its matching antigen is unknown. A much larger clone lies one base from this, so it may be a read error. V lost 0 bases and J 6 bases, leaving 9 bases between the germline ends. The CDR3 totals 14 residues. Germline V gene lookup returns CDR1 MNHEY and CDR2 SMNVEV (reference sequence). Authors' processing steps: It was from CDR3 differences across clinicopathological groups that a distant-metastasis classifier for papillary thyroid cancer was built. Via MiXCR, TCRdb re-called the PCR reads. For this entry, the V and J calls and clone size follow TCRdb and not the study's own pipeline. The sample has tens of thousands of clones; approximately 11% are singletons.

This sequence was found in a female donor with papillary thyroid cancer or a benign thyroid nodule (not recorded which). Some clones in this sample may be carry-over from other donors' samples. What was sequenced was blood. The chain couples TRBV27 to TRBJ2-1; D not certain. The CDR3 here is CASSLSSGFNEQFF. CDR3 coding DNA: TGTGCCAGCAGTTTATCGTCCGGTTTCAATGAGCAGTTCTTC.